These T cell receptor beta chains were read from a single sample in a study of cytomegalovirus exposure and HLA in healthy donors. TCRdb's table, derived via immunoSEQ multiplex PCR, lists solely in-frame clones and lacks some. The sample lists roughly 120,000 clones, about 8.6% occurring once. Sequencing input: PBMCs. These receptors were taken from a middle-aged woman in good health and CMV-seropositive. CDR3s include the opening cysteine and the closing phenylalanine or tryptophan. The order of the fields is J gene, V gene, clone size, D gene, CDR3 length, CDR3 protein, CDR3 DNA. The D gene is left open where the match is weak. Expanded clones get a size class; other rows say once, few or many, or leave the size out.

>TRBJ1-1|TRBV7-6|-|-|15
CASSSSPLPNTEAFF
TGTGCCAGCAGCTCCAGTCCCCTCCCGAACACTGAAGCTTTCTTT
>TRBJ1-1|TRBV29-1|-|-|13
CSVSTDPNTEAFF
TGCAGCGTATCGACAGACCCGAACACTGAAGCTTTCTTT
>TRBJ2-7|TRBV5-1|-|TRBD1|14
CASNRDRGTYEQYF
TGCGCCAGCAACCGGGACAGGGGGACTTACGAGCAGTACTTC
>TRBJ1-2|TRBV28|-|TRBD1|16
CASITPRDRGQGGYTF
TGTGCCAGCATCACGCCCCGCGACAGGGGGCAGGGTGGCTACACCTTC
>TRBJ1-2|TRBV27|few|TRBD1|15
CASSLSGQGAGGYTF
TGTGCCAGCAGTTTATCCGGACAGGGGGCTGGTGGCTACACCTTC
>TRBJ2-2|TRBV7-3|few|TRBD2|19
CASSLMSLAGGRGTGELFF
TGTGCCAGCAGCTTAATGAGTCTAGCGGGGGGCCGTGGCACCGGGGAGCTGTTTTTT
>TRBJ1-1|TRBV7-2|few|-|12
CASSDMNTEAFF
TGTGCCAGCAGCGACATGAACACTGAAGCTTTCTTT
>TRBJ2-1|TRBV19|few|-|15
CASNDLMSRYNEQFF
TGTGCCAGTAATGATTTAATGAGCAGGTACAATGAGCAGTTCTTC
>TRBJ1-5|TRBV9|-|-|15
CASSVSPNSNQPQHF
TGTGCCAGCAGCGTTAGCCCCAATAGCAATCAGCCCCAGCATTTT
>TRBJ1-1|TRBV4-1|-|-|15
CASSQDDTVNTEAFF
TGCGCCAGCAGCCAAGATGACACAGTGAACACTGAAGCTTTCTTT
>TRBJ1-1|TRBV5-6|-|-|15
CASSLAAGWATEAFF
TGTGCCAGCAGCTTGGCGGCAGGGTGGGCCACTGAAGCTTTCTTT
>TRBJ1-1|TRBV9|few|TRBD1|14
CASSATGVATEAFF
TGTGCCAGCAGCGCTACAGGGGTCGCGACTGAAGCTTTCTTT
>TRBJ1-6|TRBV29-1|few|-|13
CSVETSRGSPLHF
TGCAGCGTTGAAACGTCCCGCGGTTCACCCCTCCACTTT
>TRBJ2-1|TRBV7-9|few|-|14
CASSLEQGWYEQFF
TGTGCCAGCAGCTTAGAACAGGGCTGGTATGAGCAGTTCTTC
>TRBJ1-2|TRBV13|-|-|17
CASSTPGLFSGDYGYPF
TGTGCCAGCAGCACGCCGGGCCTCTTTTCCGGTGACTATGGCTACCCCTTC
>TRBJ2-5|TRBV2|-|-|13
CASKGGGQETQYF
TGTGCCAGCAAAGGGGGGGGGCAAGAGACCCAGTACTTC
>TRBJ2-3|TRBV5-1|-|TRBD2|16
CASCPLEAGTTDTQYF
TGCGCCAGCTGCCCCTTGGAAGCGGGGACCACAGATACGCAGTATTTT
>TRBJ2-7|TRBV18|-|TRBD2|14
CASSLWEGRREQYF
TGTGCCAGCTCACTTTGGGAGGGGCGTCGCGAGCAGTACTTC
>TRBJ1-2|TRBV5-6|-|-|12
CASSLRPSGYTF
TGTGCCAGCAGCTTGCGTCCCTCCGGCTACACCTTC
>TRBJ2-7|TRBV9|few|-|14
CASAGSGFANEQYF
TGTGCCAGCGCGGGGTCAGGGTTTGCCAACGAGCAGTACTTC
>TRBJ1-1|TRBV7-7|-|-|13
CASSLALNTEAFF
TGTGCCAGCAGCTTAGCCCTCAACACTGAAGCTTTCTTT
>TRBJ1-1|TRBV5-1|few|TRBD1|14
CASSWDRGTTEAFF
TGCGCCAGCAGCTGGGACAGGGGCACCACTGAAGCTTTCTTT
>TRBJ2-2|TRBV7-9|few|-|16
CASSDPWRTNTGELFF
TGTGCCAGCAGCGATCCGTGGAGGACGAACACCGGGGAGCTGTTTTTT
>TRBJ2-1|TRBV6-6|-|-|14
CASSSRGPHNEQFF
TGTGCCAGCAGTTCGCGGGGCCCCCACAATGAGCAGTTCTTC
>TRBJ1-1|TRBV6-5|-|TRBD1|14
CASRQGALYTEAFF
TGTGCCAGCAGACAGGGGGCTCTCTACACTGAAGCTTTCTTT
>TRBJ2-3|TRBV6-1|few|-|14
CASTRTGFTDTQYF
TGTGCCAGCACCCGAACAGGGTTTACAGATACGCAGTATTTT
>TRBJ2-1|TRBV11-2|few|TRBD1|16
CASSLARTGDYNEQFF
TGTGCCAGCAGCTTAGCCAGGACAGGGGACTACAATGAGCAGTTCTTC
>TRBJ1-1|TRBV14|few|TRBD1|13
CASSFQGGTEAFF
TGTGCCAGCAGCTTTCAGGGGGGCACTGAAGCTTTCTTT
>TRBJ1-1|TRBV5-4|many|-|13
CASSLDKNTEAFF
TGTGCCAGCAGCTTGGACAAGAACACTGAAGCTTTCTTT
>TRBJ1-1|TRBV7-9|-|-|13
CASSRGRNTEAFF
TGTGCCAGCAGCCGAGGAAGAAACACTGAAGCTTTCTTT
>TRBJ1-2|TRBV14|-|-|13
CASSQTANYGYTF
TGTGCCAGCAGCCAAACAGCTAACTATGGCTACACCTTC
>TRBJ1-1|TRBV12-2|few|-|21
CASRFYPRPKTAELADTEAFF
TGTGCAAGTCGCTTCTATCCCCGGCCCAAGACAGCCGAACTCGCGGACACTGAAGCTTTCTTT
>TRBJ2-2|TRBV2|few|TRBD2|15
CASRRTSGGAQELFF
TGTGCCAGCAGACGGACTAGCGGGGGGGCCCAAGAGCTGTTTTTT
>TRBJ1-1|TRBV11-3|few|-|12
CASSSPPGETFF
TGTGCCAGCAGCTCCCCTCCGGGGGAAACTTTCTTT
>TRBJ2-1|TRBV5-1|-|-|14
CASTMVPGGNEQFF
TGCGCCAGCACAATGGTACCCGGGGGCAATGAGCAGTTCTTC
>TRBJ2-1|TRBV2|-|TRBD2|15
CASRRTSGSYNEQFF
TGTGCCAGCAGAAGGACTAGCGGCTCCTACAATGAGCAGTTCTTC
>TRBJ2-5|TRBV10-3|-|TRBD2|16
CAISESGAGGKETQYF
TGTGCCATCAGTGAGTCTGGAGCGGGGGGGAAAGAGACCCAGTACTTC
>TRBJ1-1|TRBV19|-|TRBD1|15
CASSARQGQNTEAFF
TGTGCCAGTAGTGCGAGACAGGGGCAGAACACTGAAGCTTTCTTT
>TRBJ1-1|TRBV6-1|few|-|15
CASSEYRGVNTEAFF
TGTGCCAGCAGTGAATACCGGGGGGTGAACACTGAAGCTTTCTTT
>TRBJ1-3|TRBV18|-|TRBD1|19
CASSPLGTGGASSGNTIYF
TGTGCCAGCTCACCCCTTGGGACAGGGGGAGCAAGCTCTGGAAACACCATATATTTT
>TRBJ2-4|TRBV28|-|TRBD2|14
CASSSTSGVYIQYF
TGTGCCAGCAGTTCGACTAGCGGGGTATACATTCAGTACTTC
>TRBJ1-2|TRBV30|-|-|13
CAWSSSAYYGYTF
TGTGCCTGGAGTTCCAGTGCTTACTATGGCTACACCTTC
>TRBJ2-7|TRBV5-8|few|-|12
CASSFSSYEQYF
TGTGCCAGCAGCTTTAGCAGCTACGAGCAGTACTTC
>TRBJ1-3|TRBV2|-|-|13
CASNGGIVNTIYF
TGTGCCAGCAATGGGGGCATCGTGAACACCATATATTTT